These T cell receptor beta chains were read from a single sample in a study of patients and donors after allogeneic stem cell transplantation. Via MiXCR, TCRdb re-called the RT-PCR reads, giving one row per CDR3 protein. The sample lists over 350,000 distinct CDR3 sequences, 16% occurring once. Sequenced material: blood, either unsorted or a sorted T cell fraction (not recorded which). Receptor source: a human donor who was either an allogeneic HSCT recipient or a stem cell or donor lymphocyte infusion donor (not recorded which). It is not recorded whose cells these are; they may come from a transplant donor. CDR3s include the opening cysteine and the closing phenylalanine or tryptophan. Each record gives: J gene, clone size, D gene, V gene, CDR3 DNA, CDR3 protein. The D gene is left open where the match is weak. Clone size is given for some rows only: seen once, a few or many times, or a class if the clone is expanded.

J gene: TRBJ2-1
clone size: .
D gene: .
V gene: TRBV21-1
CDR3 DNA: TGTGCCAGCAGCAAGGGACTAGCGGGAGATGAGCAGTTCTTC
CDR3 protein: CASSKGLAGDEQFF

J gene: TRBJ2-3
clone size: few
D gene: .
V gene: TRBV20-1
CDR3 DNA: TGCAGTGCCCATTCACTCGGCGGGCACTACACAGATACGCAGTATTTT
CDR3 protein: CSAHSLGGHYTDTQYF

J gene: TRBJ1-1
clone size: few
D gene: .
V gene: TRBV20-1
CDR3 DNA: TGCAGTGCTACCCTGGGGGGGAAGGGTTTCTTT
CDR3 protein: CSATLGGKGFF

J gene: TRBJ2-1
clone size: .
D gene: .
V gene: TRBV13
CDR3 DNA: TGTGCCAGCAGCTCCGACAGGATCTCCTACAATGAGCAGTTCTTC
CDR3 protein: CASSSDRISYNEQFF

J gene: TRBJ2-1
clone size: many
D gene: TRBD1
V gene: TRBV5-1
CDR3 DNA: TGCGCCAGCAGCCGCCGGGACAGGGCTGTCTACAATGAGCAGTTCTTC
CDR3 protein: CASSRRDRAVYNEQFF

J gene: TRBJ1-4
clone size: few
D gene: .
V gene: TRBV20-1
CDR3 DNA: TGCAGTGCAAACAGGGAATCCGGGGAAAAACTGTTTTTT
CDR3 protein: CSANRESGEKLFF

J gene: TRBJ1-1
clone size: .
D gene: TRBD1
V gene: TRBV18
CDR3 DNA: TGTGCCAGCTCACCGAAGGGGACAGGGACAATGAACACTGAAGCTTTCTTT
CDR3 protein: CASSPKGTGTMNTEAFF

J gene: TRBJ1-1
clone size: .
D gene: .
V gene: TRBV30
CDR3 DNA: TGTGCCTGGAGTGTAATAGGCCTAGGGGGAACTGAAGCTTTCTTT
CDR3 protein: CAWSVIGLGGTEAFF

J gene: TRBJ1-6
clone size: few
D gene: TRBD1
V gene: TRBV20-1
CDR3 DNA: TGCAGTGCTAGAGAAACAGGGGGAAATTCACCCCTCCACTTT
CDR3 protein: CSARETGGNSPLHF

J gene: TRBJ1-5
clone size: .
D gene: TRBD1
V gene: TRBV2
CDR3 DNA: TGTGCCAGCAGGGACAGGGTTGTCAATCAGCCCCAGCATTTT
CDR3 protein: CASRDRVVNQPQHF

J gene: TRBJ2-2
clone size: few
D gene: .
V gene: TRBV5-1
CDR3 DNA: TGCGCCAGCAGCTTGGCCGAGGTAACCGGGGAGCTGTTTTTT
CDR3 protein: CASSLAEVTGELFF

J gene: TRBJ2-1
clone size: .
D gene: .
V gene: TRBV4-2
CDR3 DNA: TGTGCCAGCAGCCAAGATGTCTCCTGGAAGAATGAGCAGTTCTTC
CDR3 protein: CASSQDVSWKNEQFF

J gene: TRBJ2-5
clone size: few
D gene: .
V gene: TRBV20-1
CDR3 DNA: TGCAGCCCTTACGACGGGGACCAAGAGACCCAGTACTTC
CDR3 protein: CSPYDGDQETQYF

J gene: TRBJ2-1
clone size: .
D gene: TRBD1
V gene: TRBV13
CDR3 DNA: TGTGCCAGCAGCCTGTATCGGGACAGGGGCAAACACAATGAGCAGTTCTTC
CDR3 protein: CASSLYRDRGKHNEQFF

J gene: TRBJ2-1
clone size: many
D gene: TRBD2
V gene: TRBV24-1
CDR3 DNA: TGTGCCACCAGTGATCCCTCCATAGCGGGCTTTACCTACAATGAGCAGTTCTTC
CDR3 protein: CATSDPSIAGFTYNEQFF

J gene: TRBJ2-3
clone size: few
D gene: TRBD1
V gene: TRBV11-2
CDR3 DNA: TGTGCCAGCAGCTCGACAGGGTCTAGCACAGATACGCAGTATTTT
CDR3 protein: CASSSTGSSTDTQYF

J gene: TRBJ2-6
clone size: .
D gene: .
V gene: TRBV5-6
CDR3 DNA: TGTGCCAGCAGCTTATGGGACGGTAGCTCTGGGGCCAACGTCCTGACTTTC
CDR3 protein: CASSLWDGSSGANVLTF

J gene: TRBJ2-3
clone size: few
D gene: TRBD2
V gene: TRBV4-3
CDR3 DNA: TGCGCCAGCAGCCAACGGGAAGCCCTAGCAGCGGGGGGGCCGGATACGCAGTATTTT
CDR3 protein: CASSQREALAAGGPDTQYF

J gene: TRBJ2-3
clone size: once
D gene: .
V gene: TRBV20-1
CDR3 DNA: TGCAGTGCCCGGCGGGCAGTAGTCACAGATACGCAGTATTTT
CDR3 protein: CSARRAVVTDTQYF